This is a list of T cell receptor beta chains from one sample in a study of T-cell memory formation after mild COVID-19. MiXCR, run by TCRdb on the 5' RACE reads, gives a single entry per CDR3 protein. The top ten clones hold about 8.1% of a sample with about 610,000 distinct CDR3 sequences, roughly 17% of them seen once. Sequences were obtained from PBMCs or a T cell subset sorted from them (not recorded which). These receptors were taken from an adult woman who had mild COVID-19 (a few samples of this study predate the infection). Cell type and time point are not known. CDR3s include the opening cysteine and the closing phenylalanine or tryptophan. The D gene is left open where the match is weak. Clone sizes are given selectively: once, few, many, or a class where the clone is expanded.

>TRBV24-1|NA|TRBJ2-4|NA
CATSDGGLAKNIQYF
TGTGCCACCAGTGATGGAGGACTAGCCAAAAACATTCAGTACTTC
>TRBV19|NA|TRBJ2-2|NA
CASSIDDLSGELFF
TGTGCCAGTAGTATAGATGATCTGTCGGGGGAGCTGTTTTTT
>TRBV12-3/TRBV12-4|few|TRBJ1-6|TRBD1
CASSAGTGVLNSPLHF
TGTGCCAGCAGTGCAGGGACAGGGGTTCTGAATTCACCCCTCCACTTT
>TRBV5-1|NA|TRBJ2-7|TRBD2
CASSLGFLAGETYEQYF
TGCGCCAGCAGCTTGGGGTTCTTAGCGGGGGAAACCTACGAGCAGTACTTC
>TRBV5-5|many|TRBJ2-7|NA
CASSLDLYEQYF
TGTGCCAGCAGCTTAGATTTGTACGAGCAGTACTTC
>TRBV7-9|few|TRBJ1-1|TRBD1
CASRRQGEYTEAFF
TGTGCCAGCAGACGACAGGGCGAATACACTGAAGCTTTCTTT
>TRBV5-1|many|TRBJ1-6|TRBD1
CASSQKGQGGSPLHF
TGCGCCAGCAGTCAAAAGGGACAGGGGGGATCACCCCTCCACTTT
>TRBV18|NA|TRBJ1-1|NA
CASSGQGPNTEAFF
TGTGCCAGCTCGGGTCAGGGCCCGAACACTGAAGCTTTCTTT
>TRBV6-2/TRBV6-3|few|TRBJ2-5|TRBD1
CASSRGQGLAGETQYF
TGTGCCAGCAGCCGAGGACAGGGCCTTGCGGGAGAGACCCAGTACTTC
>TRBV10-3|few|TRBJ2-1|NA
CAIEASSVYNEQFF
TGTGCCATCGAAGCGTCTAGCGTCTACAATGAGCAGTTCTTC
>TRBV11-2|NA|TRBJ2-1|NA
CASSLESGWTEQFF
TGTGCCAGCAGCTTAGAGTCAGGTTGGACTGAGCAGTTCTTC
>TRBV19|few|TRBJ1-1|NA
CASSLGASEAFF
TGTGCCAGTAGTTTAGGGGCATCTGAAGCTTTCTTT
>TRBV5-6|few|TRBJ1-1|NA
CASSALDRENTEAFF
TGTGCCAGCAGCGCCTTGGACAGAGAGAACACTGAAGCTTTCTTT
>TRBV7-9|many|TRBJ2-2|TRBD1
CASSSRDSQNTGELFF
TGTGCCAGCAGCTCCCGGGACAGCCAAAACACCGGGGAGCTGTTTTTT
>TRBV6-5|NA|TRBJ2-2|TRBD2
CASSYLLSGSGTGELFF
TGTGCCAGCAGTTACCTGCTAAGCGGGAGCGGAACCGGGGAGCTGTTTTTT
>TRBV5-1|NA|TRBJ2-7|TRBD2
CASSPWRGEYEKYF
TGCGCCAGCAGCCCCTGGCGGGGGGAATACGAGAAGTACTTC